Below, 28 T cell receptor beta chains from the same sample are listed, as sequenced in a study of blood T cell repertoires in COVID-19. Some clones are missing from TCRdb's copy, which holds only in-frame ones; the method was immunoSEQ multiplex PCR. The table has under 200,000 clones, around 92% seen once. Sample: PBMCs or T cells enriched from blood (not recorded which). Source of these receptors: a woman aged 18-30 years who had recovered from COVID-19.

The chain is built from TRBV14 and TRBJ1-1, with D tentatively TRBD1 (6 bases). CDR1 and CDR2 (germline): SGHDN, FVKESK. V was clipped by 4 bases and J by 2 bases, with 8 bases between them. CDR3 size: 13 residues. The CDR3 sequence is CASSRTVNTEAFF. The DNA for the CDR3 is TGTGCCAGCAGCCGGACAGTCAACACTGAAGCTTTCTTT. The full variable domain, rest sourced from reference TRBV14 and TRBJ1-1, is EAGVTQFPSHSVIEKGQTVTLRCDPISGHDNLYWYRRVMGKEIKFLLHFVKESKQDESGMPNNRFLAERTGGTYSTLKVQPAELEDSGVYFCASSRTVNTEAFFGQGTRLTVV.

This clone was seen only once. The rearrangement joins TRBV2 to TRBJ2-3, with a possible D match to TRBD2 (6 bases). The CDR3 has 13 amino acids. The V end was cut by 4 bases, the J end by 4 bases, with 9 bases between. The germline V gene has CDR1 SNHLY and CDR2 FYNNEI. The CDR3 coding sequence is TGTGCCAGCAGTGGGAGGGAAGCAGATACGCAGTATTTT. Protein sequence: CASSGREADTQYF.

This chain joins TRBV6-1 and TRBJ2-1, with D maybe TRBD2 (5 bases). The ends were cut back, 6 bases at V and 1 base at J, with 16 bases in the middle. In germline, CDR1 is MNHNS, CDR2 SASEGT. CDR3 length: 16 residues. In DNA form, the CDR3 reads TGTGCCAGCAGGGAAAGAGGGTATGAGTCCTACAATGAGCAGTTCTTC. Translated, it gives CASRERGYESYNEQFF.

The genes are TRBV5-1 and TRBJ1-2; possibly TRBD1 for D (6 bases). The CDR3 runs 13 residues. V was pared by 0 bases and J by 8 bases, with 11 bases between. CDR1 and CDR2 (germline): SGHRS, YFSETQ. The CDR3 spells CASSLDRAEGYTF. The CDR3 DNA is TGCGCCAGCAGCTTGGACAGGGCGGAAGGCTACACCTTC.

The gene calls are TRBV9 and TRBJ1-6, with a tentative D call TRBD1 (5 bases). The CDR3 spans 15 residues. Between the trimmed V and J ends, which lost 0 bases and 10 bases, there was a span of 14 bases. Germline loops: CDR1 SGDLS, CDR2 YYNGEE. CDR3 coding DNA: TGTGCCAGCAGCGTAGTCGGGGGGGGTATATCACCCCTCCACTTT. It yields the protein CASSVVGGGISPLHF. Full variable domain (remainder filled in from reference TRBV9 and TRBJ1-6): DSGVTQTPKHLITATGQRVTLRCSPRSGDLSVYWYQQSLDQGLQFLIQYYNGEERAKGNILERFSAQQFPDLHSELNLSSLELGDSALYFCASSVVGGGISPLHFGNGTRLTVT.

The V gene is TRBV28, the J gene TRBJ2-3; 11 nucleotides line up with TRBD2. V dropped 3 bases and J dropped 2; count of bases not matched to a gene: 13. This CDR3 is 19 amino acids long. CDR1 and CDR2 from the germline V gene are MDHEN and SYDVKM. CDR3 residues: CASSFPLLAGGVYTDTQYF. CDR3 nucleotides: TGTGCCAGCAGTTTCCCCCTTCTAGCGGGGGGCGTTTACACAGATACGCAGTATTTT.

The rearrangement links TRBV7-9 to TRBJ2-7, with D uncertain. V gave up 2 bases and J gave up 2 bases, with 13 bases separating them. The CDR3 is 15 residues long. In germline, CDR1 is SEHNR, CDR2 FQNEAQ (reference sequence). CDR3 nucleotides: TGTGCCAGCAGCTTATTGGATGGCGGAGCCTACGAGCAGTACTTC. Translated, it gives CASSLLDGGAYEQYF.

The CDR3 here is CASSIRPAFYGYTF. The CDR3 region has the DNA TGTGCCAGTAGTATCCGGCCAGCGTTCTATGGCTACACCTTC. The chain employs TRBV19 and TRBJ1-2, with D uncertain. Per germline, CDR1 LNHDA and CDR2 SQIVND (reference sequence). The germline V and J ends were trimmed by 3 bases and 4 bases, with 12 bases remaining between them. This CDR3 is 14 amino acids long.

This clone was recorded a few times. J is TRBJ2-5 and V is TRBV7-9; possibly TRBD1 for D (5 bases). The CDR3 covers 13 residues. Germline CDR1 SEHNR, CDR2 FQNEAQ (reference sequence). Trimming pared 6 bases from V and 1 base from J, leaving 9 bases between. The CDR3 sequence: CASSPQGQETQYF. The CDR3 DNA reads as TGTGCCAGCAGTCCCCAGGGCCAAGAGACCCAGTACTTC.

The V gene is TRBV10-3, the J gene TRBJ1-1, with TRBD1 matching over 7 bases. The germline gives CDR1 ENHRY, CDR2 SYGVKD. The J segment lost 4 bases and the V segment lost 0 bases, leaving 5 bases of the junction unmatched. The CDR3 contains 15 residues. The CDR3 region has the DNA TGTGCCATCAGTGAGTCCAAGGGGGCCGGCACTGAAGCTTTCTTT. Encoded protein: CAISESKGAGTEAFF.

The count of this clone is one. The rearrangement links TRBV5-4 to TRBJ1-3; the D is unclear. V dropped 0 bases and J dropped 0 bases, with 7 bases sitting between them. This CDR3 contains 15 residues. Germline CDR1 is SGHNT and CDR2 is YYREEE (reference sequence). CDR3 nucleotides: TGTGCCAGCAGCTTGGTTGGCAGCTCTGGAAACACCATATATTTT. Protein product: CASSLVGSSGNTIYF.

A single count supports this clone. The chain couples TRBV15 to TRBJ2-5; 9 nucleotides match TRBD1. The germline gives CDR1 LNHNV, CDR2 YYDKDF (reference sequence). The trim removed 7 bases at V and 5 bases at J, leaving 11 bases unmatched. This CDR3 comprises 15 residues. This chain's CDR3 is CATKAMDRGGETQYF. CDR3 DNA sequence: TGTGCCACCAAAGCGATGGACAGGGGTGGGGAGACCCAGTACTTC.

This sequence joins TRBV6-5 and TRBJ1-2; perhaps TRBD1 as D (6 bases). V was shortened by 4 bases and J by 3 bases, with 15 bases between the two germline ends. This CDR3 contains 15 residues. Germline V gene data show CDR1 as MNHEY and CDR2 as SVGAGI. The CDR3 loop is CASSSYLDSYYGYTF. The CDR3 region has the DNA TGTGCCAGCAGTTCTTACTTGGACAGCTACTATGGCTACACCTTC.

This chain connects TRBV5-1 to TRBJ2-1, with D unclear. This CDR3 has 13 residues. The germline CDR1 and CDR2 sequences are SGHRS and YFSETQ. The V gene lost 4 bases and the J gene lost 5 bases, with 10 bases spanning the gap. CDR3 amino acids: CASSPQADNEQFF. CDR3 bases: TGCGCCAGCAGCCCGCAGGCCGACAATGAGCAGTTCTTC.

This sequence joins TRBV5-4 and TRBJ1-2; D is possibly TRBD1 (5 bases). Trimming pared 0 bases from V and 8 bases from J, leaving 11 bases between. Per the germline V gene, CDR1 is SGHNT and CDR2 is YYREEE (reference sequence). The CDR3 is made up of 13 amino acids. CDR3 protein: CASSLAAGYGYTF. The CDR3 region has the DNA TGTGCCAGCAGCTTGGCTGCAGGGTACGGCTACACCTTC. Full variable domain (remainder filled in from reference TRBV5-4 and TRBJ1-2): ETGVTQSPTHLIKTRGQQVTLRCSSQSGHNTVSWYQQALGQGPQFIFQYYREEENGRGNFPPRFSGLQFPNYSSELNVNALELDDSALYLCASSLAAGYGYTFGSGTRLTVV.

This chain connects TRBV6-6 to TRBJ1-1; 11 bases are a match to TRBD1. This CDR3 region has 17 residues. Germline V gene sequence: CDR1 MNHNY, CDR2 SVGAGI (reference sequence). V lost 5 bases to trimming and J lost 0 bases; unmatched junction nucleotides: 8. CDR3 bases: TGTGCCAGCAGTCCCGGGACAGGGGGTTTCATGAACACTGAAGCTTTCTTT. Its translation: CASSPGTGGFMNTEAFF.

This chain uses TRBV18 with TRBJ1-3, with a weak D call TRBD1 (5 bases). CDR1 KGHSH and CDR2 LQKENI come from the germline V gene. V was clipped by 0 bases and J by 5 bases, with 11 bases between them. The CDR3 has 15 residues. The CDR3 spells CASSPPGGSRNTIYF. The CDR3 nucleotides are TGTGCCAGCTCACCACCGGGGGGTTCCAGAAACACCATATATTTT. The full variable domain, completed using reference TRBV18 and TRBJ1-3, is NAGVMQNPRHLVRRRGQEARLRCSPMKGHSHVYWYRQLPEEGLKFMVYLQKENIIDESGMPKERFSAEFPKEGPSILRIQQVVRGDSAAYFCASSPPGGSRNTIYFGEGSWLTVV.

V gene TRBV16 combines with J gene TRBJ1-1, with D possibly being TRBD1 (5 bases). This CDR3 spans 16 amino acids. V was shortened by 0 bases and J by 5 bases, with 16 bases between the two germline ends. Germline loops: CDR1 KGHSY, CDR2 FQNENV. The DNA for the CDR3 is TGTGCCAGCAGCCAATCTTCAACAGGCATGGGGACTGAAGCTTTCTTT. Translated, it gives CASSQSSTGMGTEAFF.

There are a few counts of this clone. The chain has TRBV20-1 and TRBJ2-5, with TRBD2 identical over 8 bases. Germline CDR1 DFQATT, CDR2 SNEGSKA (reference sequence). The junction had 4 bases not matched to a gene; V was cut back by 3 bases and J by 1 base. The CDR3 covers 14 residues. This CDR3 is CSASSSGGQETQYF. The CDR3 DNA reads TGCAGTGCTAGTTCCAGCGGGGGCCAAGAGACCCAGTACTTC.

This rearrangement joins TRBV3-1 (or the pseudogene TRBV3-2) to TRBJ1-1, with D possibly TRBD1 on 6 matching bases. The CDR3 covers 15 residues. V lost 0 bases to trimming and J lost 8 bases, with 16 bases between them. Germline V lookup: CDR1 LGHDT, CDR2 YNNKEL (reference sequence). The CDR3 region is CASSQEVVEGQEAFF. DNA of the CDR3: TGTGCCAGCAGCCAAGAAGTCGTGGAAGGACAGGAAGCTTTCTTT.

V is TRBV3-1 (or the pseudogene TRBV3-2) and J is TRBJ2-1, with TRBD1 matching over 10 bases. Germline CDR1 is LGHDT and CDR2 is YNNKEL (reference sequence). This CDR3 is 17 amino acids long. Unmatched junction bases numbered 7, after V lost 0 bases and J lost 5 bases. The CDR3 bases are TGTGCCAGCAGCCAAGAACCCTGGGACAGGGGAGACAATGAGCAGTTCTTC. This codes for CASSQEPWDRGDNEQFF.

This chain links TRBV9 with TRBJ2-1; D call uncertain. Trimming removed 0 bases at V and 6 bases at J, with 13 bases between. There are 15 residues in the CDR3. CDR1 SGDLS and CDR2 YYNGEE come from the germline V gene. The CDR3 DNA reads as TGTGCCAGCAGCGTAGGGGCAGCTTTTTCCAATGAGCAGTTCTTC. Residues: CASSVGAAFSNEQFF.

The rearrangement uses TRBV2 and TRBJ2-1; 9 positions agree with TRBD1. With V trimmed by 6 bases and J by 13 bases, 7 bases remained unmatched. Germline CDR1 is SNHLY and CDR2 is FYNNEI. The CDR3 length is 12 residues. The CDR3 coding sequence is TGTGCCAGCAGGCCGGGACAGGGTATACAGTTCTTC. The encoded protein is CASRPGQGIQFF.

This chain connects TRBV6-5 to TRBJ1-2; tentative D call: TRBD1 (6 bases). Germline values: CDR1 MNHEY, CDR2 SVGAGI. V was pared by 2 bases and J by 3 bases, with 10 bases between. CDR3 size: 14 residues. The chain's CDR3 is CASSYAQGYYGYTF. CDR3 coding DNA: TGTGCCAGCAGTTACGCTCAGGGGTACTATGGCTACACCTTC.

This chain connects TRBV5-5 to TRBJ1-2, with D possibly being TRBD1 (5 bases). Trimming cost V 1 base and J 5 bases, with 15 bases left between them. The germline V gene encodes CDR1 SGHKS and CDR2 YYEKEE (reference sequence). The CDR3 length is 15 residues. The DNA for the CDR3 is TGTGCCAGCAGCTTGCAGGGCACTGTTACTTATGGCTACACCTTC. Its protein product is CASSLQGTVTYGYTF.

The chain links TRBV5-1 to TRBJ1-1; D may be TRBD1 (5 bases). The CDR3 consists of 12 residues. The germline V and J ends were trimmed by 7 bases and 0 bases, with 7 bases remaining between them. CDR1 SGHRS and CDR2 YFSETQ come from the germline V gene. The CDR3 nucleotides are TGCGCCAGCCAGGGAATGAACACTGAAGCTTTCTTT. It encodes CASQGMNTEAFF. Supplemented by reference TRBV5-1 and TRBJ1-1, the full variable domain reads KAGVTQTPRYLIKTRGQQVTLSCSPISGHRSVSWYQQTPGQGLQFLFEYFSETQRNKGNFPGRFSGRQFSNSRSEMNVSTLELGDSALYLCASQGMNTEAFFGQGTRLTVV.

The rearrangement links TRBV5-6 to TRBJ1-1, with D possibly being TRBD1 (6 bases). The CDR3 is made up of 15 amino acids. Germline CDR1 reads SGHDT; CDR2 reads YYEEEE. V lost 3 bases to trimming and J lost 1 base, with 13 bases between them. For the CDR3, the DNA is TGTGCCAGCAGCTATTCAGGGGCCGCGAACACTGAAGCTTTCTTT. As protein: CASSYSGAANTEAFF.

A single count supports this clone. The chain is built from TRBV2 and TRBJ1-1; tentatively, D is TRBD1 (5 bases). CDR1 is SNHLY and CDR2 is FYNNEI in the germline V gene. The germline V and J ends were trimmed by 6 bases and 0 bases, with 14 bases remaining between them. The CDR3 extends over 15 amino acids. The CDR3 DNA reads as TGTGCCAGCAGCAGCCAAGGACATTTGAACACTGAAGCTTTCTTT. This gives the protein CASSSQGHLNTEAFF.